This is a list of T cell receptor beta chains from one sample in a study of beta chain features in type 1 diabetes. This table comes from immunoSEQ multiplex PCR, and its TCRdb copy is limited to in-frame clones, with some not included. The table lists some 640,000 clones, about 14% of them singletons, with just under 0.04% in the top ten. The sequencing input was naive CD4+ T cells from blood. All receptors come from a young man with type 1 diabetes. CDR3s include the opening cysteine and the closing phenylalanine or tryptophan. The D gene is left open where the match is weak. Clone sizes are given selectively: once, few, many, or a class where the clone is expanded.

V gene	J gene	clone size	D gene	CDR3 protein	CDR3 DNA
TRBV15	TRBJ1-2	few	TRBD1	CATSREQGIGYTF	TGTGCCACCAGCAGAGAACAGGGGATTGGCTACACCTTC
TRBV6-1	TRBJ2-3	NA	NA	CASSDRRTDTQYF	TGTGCCAGCAGTGACCGACGCACAGATACGCAGTATTTT
TRBV27	TRBJ2-3	NA	NA	CASSSGMPGTDTQYF	TGTGCCAGCAGTTCCGGGATGCCGGGAACAGATACGCAGTATTTT
TRBV5-6	TRBJ2-7	few	NA	CASSFNFPGAETAYEQYF	TGTGCCAGCAGCTTTAATTTCCCGGGGGCGGAAACAGCCTACGAGCAGTACTTC
TRBV15	TRBJ2-5	NA	TRBD1	CATSRQGAVEETQYF	TGTGCCACCAGCAGACAGGGGGCTGTAGAAGAGACCCAGTACTTC
TRBV6-4	TRBJ2-3	NA	NA	CASSEQSTDTQYF	TGTGCCAGCAGTGAGCAGAGCACAGATACGCAGTATTTT
TRBV6-5	TRBJ1-2	NA	NA	CASRQTGRNYGYTF	TGTGCCAGCAGACAAACAGGGCGTAACTATGGCTACACCTTC
TRBV11-2	TRBJ2-1	NA	NA	CASSLSLGNEQFF	TGTGCCAGCAGCTTATCTCTAGGGAATGAGCAGTTCTTC
TRBV25-1	TRBJ1-4	few	TRBD1	CASSDHRGNEKLFF	TGTGCCAGCTCGGACCACAGGGGTAATGAAAAACTGTTTTTT
TRBV19	TRBJ2-1	NA	NA	CASSIVRGREVF	TGTGCCAGTAGTATTGTGCGGGGAAGGGAAGTCTTC
TRBV30	TRBJ2-5	few	NA	CAWSLGPTGETQYF	TGTGCCTGGAGTTTGGGCCCTACGGGAGAGACCCAGTACTTC
TRBV5-1	TRBJ1-5	NA	TRBD1	CASSLEPGGSQPQHF	TGCGCCAGCAGCTTGGAACCAGGGGGCTCCCAGCCCCAGCATTTT
TRBV2	TRBJ2-3	few	TRBD2	CASSPRLAGTDTQYF	TGTGCCAGCAGTCCTCGACTAGCGGGCACAGATACGCAGTATTTT
TRBV6-1	TRBJ1-2	NA	TRBD1	CASSEKGQGAGGYTF	TGTGCCAGCAGTGAAAAGGGACAGGGCGCAGGCGGCTACACCTTC
TRBV5-1	TRBJ2-2	NA	NA	CASSTDRILNLNTGELFF	TGCGCCAGCAGCACCGACAGGATACTCAATCTGAACACCGGGGAGCTGTTTTTT
TRBV27	TRBJ2-1	NA	NA	CASSSYSYNEQFF	TGTGCCAGCAGTTCTTACTCCTACAATGAGCAGTTCTTC
TRBV6-5	TRBJ1-5	few	TRBD1	CASSITGGNDQPQHF	TGTGCCAGCAGCATAACAGGGGGGAACGATCAGCCCCAGCATTTT
TRBV6-6	TRBJ2-5	few	NA	CASIPRSQETQYF	TGTGCCAGCATTCCCCGGAGCCAAGAGACCCAGTACTTC
TRBV2	TRBJ1-1	NA	NA	CASSRKHDHEAFF	TGTGCCAGCAGTCGTAAGCACGACCATGAAGCTTTCTTT
TRBV6-5	TRBJ2-7	few	TRBD1	CASSYSGTGGYEQYF	TGTGCCAGCAGTTACTCCGGGACAGGGGGCTACGAGCAGTACTTC
TRBV28	TRBJ2-7	NA	NA	CASTGAGTGSYEQYF	TGTGCCAGCACCGGGGCGGGCACAGGGTCCTACGAGCAGTACTTC
TRBV11-2	TRBJ1-1	NA	NA	CASSPIHGLATEAFF	TGTGCCAGCAGCCCTATACACGGCCTGGCCACTGAAGCTTTCTTT
TRBV7-2	TRBJ2-7	few	TRBD2	CASSSGLAVSIGYF	TGTGCCAGCAGCTCGGGACTAGCGGTATCGATTGGGTACTTC
TRBV27	TRBJ1-4	few	TRBD1	CASSFLGQGYNEKLFF	TGTGCCAGCAGTTTTCTCGGACAGGGGTATAATGAAAAACTGTTTTTT
TRBV10-3	TRBJ2-1	few	NA	CAISVAGYNEQFF	TGTGCCATCAGTGTGGCCGGCTACAATGAGCAGTTCTTC
TRBV6-6	TRBJ1-1	few	TRBD1	CASSYGQGATEAFF	TGTGCCAGCAGTTACGGGCAGGGGGCCACTGAAGCTTTCTTT
TRBV6-5	TRBJ2-7	few	NA	CASSPTEREQYF	TGTGCCAGCAGTCCTACCGAAAGGGAGCAGTACTTC
TRBV29-1	TRBJ2-5	NA	TRBD1	CSVEGQRKETQYF	TGCAGCGTTGAGGGACAGAGGAAAGAGACCCAGTACTTC
TRBV6-5	TRBJ2-7	few	NA	CASTQAYPVYEQYF	TGTGCCAGCACTCAGGCTTATCCTGTCTACGAGCAGTACTTC
TRBV28	TRBJ2-1	few	NA	CASTSAPSSYNEQFF	TGTGCCAGCACGTCTGCCCCGAGCTCCTACAATGAGCAGTTCTTC
TRBV7-9	TRBJ1-2	NA	NA	CASSIRGYGYTF	TGTGCCAGCAGCATCAGGGGTTATGGCTACACCTTC
TRBV18	TRBJ2-1	few	NA	CASSPHNEQFF	TGTGCCAGCTCACCTCACAATGAGCAGTTCTTC
TRBV18	TRBJ2-1	few	NA	CASSPGGLDEQFF	TGTGCCAGCTCACCGGGGGGATTGGATGAGCAGTTCTTC
TRBV5-6	TRBJ2-7	few	NA	CASSLISYEQYF	TGTGCCAGCAGCTTAATCTCCTACGAGCAGTACTTC
TRBV30	TRBJ1-1	NA	NA	CAWSRDTMYTEAFF	TGTGCCTGGAGCCGGGACACCATGTACACTGAAGCTTTCTTT
TRBV13	TRBJ2-7	few	TRBD2	CASSLGGLAGGDVDF	TGTGCCAGCAGCTTAGGGGGACTAGCGGGAGGTGATGTTGACTTC
TRBV6-5	TRBJ1-6	few	NA	CASSRQDSPLHF	TGTGCCAGCAGTCGACAAGATTCACCCCTCCACTTT
TRBV7-2	TRBJ2-3	few	NA	CASSLASTDTQYF	TGTGCCAGCAGCTTGGCATCCACAGATACGCAGTATTTT
TRBV30	TRBJ1-1	NA	NA	CAWRLTEMNTEAFF	TGTGCCTGGAGACTAACAGAAATGAACACTGAAGCTTTCTTT